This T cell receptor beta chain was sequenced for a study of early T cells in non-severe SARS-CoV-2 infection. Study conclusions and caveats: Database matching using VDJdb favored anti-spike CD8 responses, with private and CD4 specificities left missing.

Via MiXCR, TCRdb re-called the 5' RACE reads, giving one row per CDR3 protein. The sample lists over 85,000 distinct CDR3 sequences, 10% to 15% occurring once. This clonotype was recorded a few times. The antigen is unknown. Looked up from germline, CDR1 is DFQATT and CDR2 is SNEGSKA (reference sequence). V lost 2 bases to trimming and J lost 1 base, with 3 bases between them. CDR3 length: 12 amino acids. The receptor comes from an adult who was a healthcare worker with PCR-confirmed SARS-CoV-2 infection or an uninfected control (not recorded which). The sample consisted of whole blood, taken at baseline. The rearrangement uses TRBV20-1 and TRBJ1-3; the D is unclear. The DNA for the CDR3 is TGCAGTGCTAGACCGTCTGGAAACACCATATATTTT. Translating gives CSARPSGNTIYF.